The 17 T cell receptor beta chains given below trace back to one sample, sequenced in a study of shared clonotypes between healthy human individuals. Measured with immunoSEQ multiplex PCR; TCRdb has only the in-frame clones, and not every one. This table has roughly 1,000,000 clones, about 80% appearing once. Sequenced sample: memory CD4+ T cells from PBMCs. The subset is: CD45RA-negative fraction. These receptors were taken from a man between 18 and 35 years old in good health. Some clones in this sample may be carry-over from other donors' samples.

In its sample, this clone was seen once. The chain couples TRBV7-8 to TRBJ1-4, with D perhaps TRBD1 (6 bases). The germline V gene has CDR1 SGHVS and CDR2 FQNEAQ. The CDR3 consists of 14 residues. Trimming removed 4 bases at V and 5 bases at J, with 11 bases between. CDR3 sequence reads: CASSSTGTNEKLFF. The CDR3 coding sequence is TGTGCCAGCAGCTCCACAGGGACCAATGAAAAACTGTTTTTT.

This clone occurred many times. CDR3 nucleotide sequence: TGCGCCAGCAGTGACCCGGGGGCCTACGAGCAGTACTTC. This translates into CASSDPGAYEQYF. The chain combines TRBV10-2 with TRBJ2-7, with D tentatively TRBD2 (6 bases). This CDR3 contains 13 residues. The V gene lost 3 bases and the J gene lost 2 bases, with 8 bases spanning the gap. Per germline, CDR1 WSHSY and CDR2 SAAADI.

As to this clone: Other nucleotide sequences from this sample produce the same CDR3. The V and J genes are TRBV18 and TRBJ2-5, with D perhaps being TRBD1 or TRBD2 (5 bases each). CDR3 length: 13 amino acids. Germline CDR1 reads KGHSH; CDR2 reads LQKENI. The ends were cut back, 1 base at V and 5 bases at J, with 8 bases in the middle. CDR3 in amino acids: CASSPRGKETQYF. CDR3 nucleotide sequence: TGTGCCAGCTCACCACGGGGGAAGGAGACCCAGTACTTC.

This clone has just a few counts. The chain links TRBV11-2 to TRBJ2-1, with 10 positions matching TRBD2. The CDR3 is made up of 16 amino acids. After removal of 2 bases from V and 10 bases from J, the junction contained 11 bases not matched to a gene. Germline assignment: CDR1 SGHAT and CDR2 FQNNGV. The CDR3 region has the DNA TGTGCCAGCAGCTTAACTCTTCGGCTAGCGGGGGCGGAGCAGTTCTTC. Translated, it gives CASSLTLRLAGAEQFF. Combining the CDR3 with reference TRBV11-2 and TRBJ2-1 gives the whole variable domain EAGVAQSPRYKIIEKRQSVAFWCNPISGHATLYWYQQILGQGPKLLIQFQNNGVVDDSQLPKDRFSAERLKGVDSTLKIQPAKLEDSAVYLCASSLTLRLAGAEQFFGPGTRLTVL.

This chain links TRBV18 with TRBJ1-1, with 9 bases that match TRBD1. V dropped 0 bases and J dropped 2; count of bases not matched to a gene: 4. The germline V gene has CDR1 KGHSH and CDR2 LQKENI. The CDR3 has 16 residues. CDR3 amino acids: CASSPPTGGGNTEAFF. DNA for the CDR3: TGTGCCAGCTCACCACCGACAGGGGGGGGTAACACTGAAGCTTTCTTT.

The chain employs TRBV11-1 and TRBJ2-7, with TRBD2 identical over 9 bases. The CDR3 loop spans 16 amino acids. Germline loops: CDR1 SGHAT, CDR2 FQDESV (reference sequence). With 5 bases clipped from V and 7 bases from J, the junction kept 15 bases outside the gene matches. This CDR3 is CASSHSGGVLLREQYF. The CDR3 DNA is TGTGCCAGCAGCCATAGCGGGGGAGTCCTTCTTAGGGAGCAGTACTTC.

The CDR3 sequence: CASSQIGGPGTGELFF. DNA for the CDR3: TGTGCCAGCAGCCAAATAGGAGGGCCCGGCACCGGGGAGCTGTTTTTT. The J gene is TRBJ2-2, the V gene TRBV7-7; TRBD2 is a possible D gene (6 bases). Per germline, CDR1 SSHAT and CDR2 FNYEAQ (reference sequence). This CDR3 spans 16 amino acids. The V end lost 5 bases, the J end lost 4 bases, and 17 bases lay between the germline ends.

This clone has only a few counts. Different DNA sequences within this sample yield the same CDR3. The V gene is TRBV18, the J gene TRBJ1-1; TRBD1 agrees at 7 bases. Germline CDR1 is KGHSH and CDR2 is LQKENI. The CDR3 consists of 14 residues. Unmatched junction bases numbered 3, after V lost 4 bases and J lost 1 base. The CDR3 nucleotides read TGTGCCAGCTCACTAGGACAGGCGAACACTGAAGCTTTCTTT. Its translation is CASSLGQANTEAFF.

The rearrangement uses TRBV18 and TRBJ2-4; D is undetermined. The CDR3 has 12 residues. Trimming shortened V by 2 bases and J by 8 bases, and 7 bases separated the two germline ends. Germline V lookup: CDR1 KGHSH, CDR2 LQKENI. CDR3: CASSPGLDIQYF. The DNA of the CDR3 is TGTGCCAGCTCACCAGGGTTGGACATTCAGTACTTC.

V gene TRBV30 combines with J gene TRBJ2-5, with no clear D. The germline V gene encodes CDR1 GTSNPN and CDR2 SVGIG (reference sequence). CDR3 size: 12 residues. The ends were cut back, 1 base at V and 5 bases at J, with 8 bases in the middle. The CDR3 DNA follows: TGTGCCTGGAGTGGCGGCTGGGAGACCCAGTACTTC. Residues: CAWSGGWETQYF.

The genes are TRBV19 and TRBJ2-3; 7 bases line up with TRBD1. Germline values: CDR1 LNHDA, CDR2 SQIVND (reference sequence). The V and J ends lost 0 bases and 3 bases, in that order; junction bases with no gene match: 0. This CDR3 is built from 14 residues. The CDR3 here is CASSIDRGTDTQYF. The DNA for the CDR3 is TGTGCCAGTAGTATAGACAGGGGGACAGATACGCAGTATTTT.

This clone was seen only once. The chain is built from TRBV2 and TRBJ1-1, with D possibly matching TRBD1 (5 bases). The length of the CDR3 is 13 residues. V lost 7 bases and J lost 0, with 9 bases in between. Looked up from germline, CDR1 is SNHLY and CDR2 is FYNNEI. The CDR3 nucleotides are TGTGCCAGCAAGAGGGGCCTGAACACTGAAGCTTTCTTT. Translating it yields CASKRGLNTEAFF.

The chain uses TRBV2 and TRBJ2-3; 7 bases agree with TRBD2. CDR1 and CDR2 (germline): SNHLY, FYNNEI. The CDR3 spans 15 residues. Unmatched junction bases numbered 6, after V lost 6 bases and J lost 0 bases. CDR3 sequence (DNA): TGTGCCAGCAGGACGGGACTACCAAGCACAGATACGCAGTATTTT. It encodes CASRTGLPSTDTQYF.

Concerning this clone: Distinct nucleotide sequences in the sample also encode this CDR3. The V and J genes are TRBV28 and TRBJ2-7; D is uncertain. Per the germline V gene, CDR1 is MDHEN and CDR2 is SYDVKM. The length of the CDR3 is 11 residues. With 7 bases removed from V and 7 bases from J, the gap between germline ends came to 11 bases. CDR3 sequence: CASTSLGEQYF. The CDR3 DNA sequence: TGTGCCAGCACCTCATTGGGGGAGCAGTACTTC.

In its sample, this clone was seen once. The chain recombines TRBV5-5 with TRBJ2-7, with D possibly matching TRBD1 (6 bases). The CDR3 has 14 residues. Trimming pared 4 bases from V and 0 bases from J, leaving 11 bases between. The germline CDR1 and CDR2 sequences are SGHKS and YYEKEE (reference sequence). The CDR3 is CASSPQGSSYEQYF. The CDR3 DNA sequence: TGTGCCAGCAGCCCACAGGGTAGCTCCTACGAGCAGTACTTC.

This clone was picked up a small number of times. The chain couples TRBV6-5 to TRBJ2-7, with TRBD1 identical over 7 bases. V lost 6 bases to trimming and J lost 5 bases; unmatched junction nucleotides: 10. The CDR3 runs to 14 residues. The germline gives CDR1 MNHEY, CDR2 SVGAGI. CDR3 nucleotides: TGTGCCAGCAGACCTCCGGGACAGCACGACGAGCAGTACTTC. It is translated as CASRPPGQHDEQYF.

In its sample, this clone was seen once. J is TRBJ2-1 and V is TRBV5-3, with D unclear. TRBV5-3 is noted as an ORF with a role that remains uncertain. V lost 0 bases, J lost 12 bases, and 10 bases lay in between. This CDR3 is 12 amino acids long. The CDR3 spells CARSLEDEWQFF. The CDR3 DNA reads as TGTGCCAGAAGCTTGGAGGATGAATGGCAGTTCTTC.